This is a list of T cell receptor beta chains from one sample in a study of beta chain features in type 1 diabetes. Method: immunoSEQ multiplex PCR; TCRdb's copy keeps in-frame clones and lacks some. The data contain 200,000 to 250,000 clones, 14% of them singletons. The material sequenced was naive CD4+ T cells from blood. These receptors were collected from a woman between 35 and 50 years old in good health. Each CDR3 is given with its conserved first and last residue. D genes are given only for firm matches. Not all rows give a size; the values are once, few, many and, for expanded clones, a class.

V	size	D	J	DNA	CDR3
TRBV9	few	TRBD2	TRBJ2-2	TGTGCCAGCAGCGTAAGGAGCGGGGGGATAGCCGGGGAGCTGTTTTTT	CASSVRSGGIAGELFF
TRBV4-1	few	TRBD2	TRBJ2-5	TGCGCCAGCAGCCCCTTAGCGCTAGCGGCGGGGTACCAAGAGACCCAGTACTTC	CASSPLALAAGYQETQYF
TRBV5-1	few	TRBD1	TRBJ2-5	TGCGCCAGCAGTTTGACAGGGGGCGCAGAGACCCAGTACTTC	CASSLTGGAETQYF
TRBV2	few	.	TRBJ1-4	TGTGCCAGCAGTGGATTTGAGGGAAAACTGTTTTTT	CASSGFEGKLFF
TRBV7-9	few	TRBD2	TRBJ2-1	TGTGCCACCCGACGGCTAGCGGGGCAGTCCTACAATGAGCAGTTCTTC	CATRRLAGQSYNEQFF
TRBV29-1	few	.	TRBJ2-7	TGCAGCGTTCTTTGGGACACCTCCTACGAGCAGTACTTC	CSVLWDTSYEQYF
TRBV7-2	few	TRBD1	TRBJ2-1	TGTGCCAGCAGCTCCGGGACAGGGCTATACAATGAGCAGTTCTTC	CASSSGTGLYNEQFF
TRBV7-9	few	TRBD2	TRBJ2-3	TGTGCCAGCAGCCCGGGGGGTAGCACAGATACGCAGTATTTT	CASSPGGSTDTQYF
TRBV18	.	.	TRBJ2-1	TGTGCCAGCTCACCATTAGGAGACCTTTACAATGAGCAGTTCTTC	CASSPLGDLYNEQFF
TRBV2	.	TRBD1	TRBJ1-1	TGTGCCAGCAGTGAGCGGGACAGAATGAACACTGAAGCTTTCTTT	CASSERDRMNTEAFF
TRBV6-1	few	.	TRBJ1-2	TGTGCCAGCAGTGAGCAGGGGACGCCGAACTATGGCTACACCTTC	CASSEQGTPNYGYTF
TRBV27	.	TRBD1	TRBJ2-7	TGTGCCAGCAGTGCGGACAGGGGAGACTACGAGCAGTACTTC	CASSADRGDYEQYF
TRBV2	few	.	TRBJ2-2	TGTGCCAGCCAACAGGAACACACCGGGGAGCTGTTTTTT	CASQQEHTGELFF
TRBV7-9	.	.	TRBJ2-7	TGTGCCAGCAGCTTACGCGGGGCGTTTGACGAGCAGTACTTC	CASSLRGAFDEQYF
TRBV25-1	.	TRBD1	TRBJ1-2	TGTGCCAGCAGTGAACGACAGGGGGGCTATGGCTACACCTTC	CASSERQGGYGYTF
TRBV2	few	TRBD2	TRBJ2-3	TGTGCCAGCAGTGAAGCGTTTCAAGCGGGGGGGCTTGGGGCAGATACGCAGTATTTT	CASSEAFQAGGLGADTQYF
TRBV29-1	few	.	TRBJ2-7	TGCAGCGTTGAAGGGACGGGAACCTACGAGCAGTACTTC	CSVEGTGTYEQYF
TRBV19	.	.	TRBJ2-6	TGTGCCAGTAGTATACCGCCGGGGTCTGGGGCCAACGTCCTGACTTTC	CASSIPPGSGANVLTF
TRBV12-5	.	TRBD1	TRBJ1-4	TGTGCTAGTGTCCCTGACAGGGTCGGTGAAAAACTGTTTTTT	CASVPDRVGEKLFF
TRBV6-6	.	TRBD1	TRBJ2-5	TGTGCCAGCAACTTACAACGGACAGGGGAAGAGACCCAGTACTTC	CASNLQRTGEETQYF
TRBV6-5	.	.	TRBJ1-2	TGTGCCAGCAGTCGGGCCCCGAGGGACTATGGCTACACCTTC	CASSRAPRDYGYTF
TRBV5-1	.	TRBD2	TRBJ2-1	TGCGCCAGCAGCTTCGCGGGGGGGCTGTCGAGCGAGCAGTTCTTC	CASSFAGGLSSEQFF
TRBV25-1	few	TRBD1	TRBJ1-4	TGTGCCAGCAGGGACAGGGTGGTGGAAAAACTGTTTTTT	CASRDRVVEKLFF
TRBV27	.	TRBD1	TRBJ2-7	TGTGCCAGCAGTTACAGGGGCTACGAGCAGTACTTC	CASSYRGYEQYF
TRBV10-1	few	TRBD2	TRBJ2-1	TGCGCCAGCAGTGAGGTAGCGGGGGTATACAATGAGCAGTTCTTC	CASSEVAGVYNEQFF
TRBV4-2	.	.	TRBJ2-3	TGTGCCAGCAGCCAATCATTAGCGGCCGCAGATACGCAGTATTTT	CASSQSLAAADTQYF
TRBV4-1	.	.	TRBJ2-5	TGCGCCAGCAGTACCAAACCTACAGTCGAGACCCAGTACTTC	CASSTKPTVETQYF
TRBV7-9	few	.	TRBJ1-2	TGTGCCAGCAGCTTCGGGGGTAACTATGGCTACACCTTC	CASSFGGNYGYTF